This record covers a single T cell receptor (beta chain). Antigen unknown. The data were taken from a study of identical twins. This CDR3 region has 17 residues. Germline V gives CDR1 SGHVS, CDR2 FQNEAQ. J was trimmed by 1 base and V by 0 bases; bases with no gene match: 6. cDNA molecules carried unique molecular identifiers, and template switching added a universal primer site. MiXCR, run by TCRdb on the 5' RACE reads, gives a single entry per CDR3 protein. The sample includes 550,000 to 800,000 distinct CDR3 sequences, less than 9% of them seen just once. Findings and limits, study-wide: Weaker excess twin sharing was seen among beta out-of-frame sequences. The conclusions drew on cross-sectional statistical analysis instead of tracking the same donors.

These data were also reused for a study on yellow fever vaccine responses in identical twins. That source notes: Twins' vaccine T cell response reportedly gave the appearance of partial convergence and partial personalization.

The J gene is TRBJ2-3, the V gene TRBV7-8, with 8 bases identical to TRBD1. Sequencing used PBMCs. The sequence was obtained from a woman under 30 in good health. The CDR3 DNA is TGTGCCAGCAGCTTAGCCCCACCGGGACAGGGCACAGATACGCAGTATTTT. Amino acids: CASSLAPPGQGTDTQYF.